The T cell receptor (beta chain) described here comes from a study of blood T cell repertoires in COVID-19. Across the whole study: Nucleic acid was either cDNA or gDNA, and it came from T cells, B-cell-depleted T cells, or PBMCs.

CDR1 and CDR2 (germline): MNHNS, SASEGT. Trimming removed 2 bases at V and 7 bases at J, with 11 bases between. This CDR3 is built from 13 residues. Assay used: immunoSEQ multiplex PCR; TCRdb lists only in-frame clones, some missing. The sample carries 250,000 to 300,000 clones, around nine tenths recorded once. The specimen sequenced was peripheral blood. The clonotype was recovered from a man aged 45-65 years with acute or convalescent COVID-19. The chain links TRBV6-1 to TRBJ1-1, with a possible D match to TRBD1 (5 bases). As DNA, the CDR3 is TGTGCCAGCAGTGAACGGGACTATGGTGAAGCTTTCTTT. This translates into CASSERDYGEAFF.